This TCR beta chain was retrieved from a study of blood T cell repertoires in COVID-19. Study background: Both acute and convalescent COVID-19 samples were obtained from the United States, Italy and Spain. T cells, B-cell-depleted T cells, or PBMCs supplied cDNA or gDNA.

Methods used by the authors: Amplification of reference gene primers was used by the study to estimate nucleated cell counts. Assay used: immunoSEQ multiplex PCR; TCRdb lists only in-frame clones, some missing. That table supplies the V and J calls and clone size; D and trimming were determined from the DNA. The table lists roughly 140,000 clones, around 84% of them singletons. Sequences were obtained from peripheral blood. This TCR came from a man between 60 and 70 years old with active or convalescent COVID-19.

CDR3 in amino acids: CASSPGFQGTAFF. The CDR3 DNA reads TGTGCCAGCAGCCCGGGGTTTCAGGGGACGGCTTTCTTT. V gene TRBV11-2 combines with J gene TRBJ1-1, with D maybe TRBD1 (6 bases). This CDR3 region has 13 residues. The germline V gene has CDR1 SGHAT and CDR2 FQNNGV. Trimming pared 5 bases from V and 11 bases from J, leaving 18 bases between.